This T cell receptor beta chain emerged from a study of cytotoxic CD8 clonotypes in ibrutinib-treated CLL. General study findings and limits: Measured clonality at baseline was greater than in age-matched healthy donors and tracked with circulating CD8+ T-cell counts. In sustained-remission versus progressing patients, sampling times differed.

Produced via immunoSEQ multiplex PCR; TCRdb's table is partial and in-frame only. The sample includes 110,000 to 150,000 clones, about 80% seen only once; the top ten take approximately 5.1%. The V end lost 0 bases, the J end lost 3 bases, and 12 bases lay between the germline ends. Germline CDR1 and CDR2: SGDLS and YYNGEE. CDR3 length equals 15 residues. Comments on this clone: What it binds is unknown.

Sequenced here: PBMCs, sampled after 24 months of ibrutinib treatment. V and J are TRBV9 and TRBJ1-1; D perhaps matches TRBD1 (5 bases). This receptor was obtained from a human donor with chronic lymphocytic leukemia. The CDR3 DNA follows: TGTGCCAGCAGCGTAGGGCAGCGAGGGGACACTGAAGCTTTCTTT. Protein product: CASSVGQRGDTEAFF.